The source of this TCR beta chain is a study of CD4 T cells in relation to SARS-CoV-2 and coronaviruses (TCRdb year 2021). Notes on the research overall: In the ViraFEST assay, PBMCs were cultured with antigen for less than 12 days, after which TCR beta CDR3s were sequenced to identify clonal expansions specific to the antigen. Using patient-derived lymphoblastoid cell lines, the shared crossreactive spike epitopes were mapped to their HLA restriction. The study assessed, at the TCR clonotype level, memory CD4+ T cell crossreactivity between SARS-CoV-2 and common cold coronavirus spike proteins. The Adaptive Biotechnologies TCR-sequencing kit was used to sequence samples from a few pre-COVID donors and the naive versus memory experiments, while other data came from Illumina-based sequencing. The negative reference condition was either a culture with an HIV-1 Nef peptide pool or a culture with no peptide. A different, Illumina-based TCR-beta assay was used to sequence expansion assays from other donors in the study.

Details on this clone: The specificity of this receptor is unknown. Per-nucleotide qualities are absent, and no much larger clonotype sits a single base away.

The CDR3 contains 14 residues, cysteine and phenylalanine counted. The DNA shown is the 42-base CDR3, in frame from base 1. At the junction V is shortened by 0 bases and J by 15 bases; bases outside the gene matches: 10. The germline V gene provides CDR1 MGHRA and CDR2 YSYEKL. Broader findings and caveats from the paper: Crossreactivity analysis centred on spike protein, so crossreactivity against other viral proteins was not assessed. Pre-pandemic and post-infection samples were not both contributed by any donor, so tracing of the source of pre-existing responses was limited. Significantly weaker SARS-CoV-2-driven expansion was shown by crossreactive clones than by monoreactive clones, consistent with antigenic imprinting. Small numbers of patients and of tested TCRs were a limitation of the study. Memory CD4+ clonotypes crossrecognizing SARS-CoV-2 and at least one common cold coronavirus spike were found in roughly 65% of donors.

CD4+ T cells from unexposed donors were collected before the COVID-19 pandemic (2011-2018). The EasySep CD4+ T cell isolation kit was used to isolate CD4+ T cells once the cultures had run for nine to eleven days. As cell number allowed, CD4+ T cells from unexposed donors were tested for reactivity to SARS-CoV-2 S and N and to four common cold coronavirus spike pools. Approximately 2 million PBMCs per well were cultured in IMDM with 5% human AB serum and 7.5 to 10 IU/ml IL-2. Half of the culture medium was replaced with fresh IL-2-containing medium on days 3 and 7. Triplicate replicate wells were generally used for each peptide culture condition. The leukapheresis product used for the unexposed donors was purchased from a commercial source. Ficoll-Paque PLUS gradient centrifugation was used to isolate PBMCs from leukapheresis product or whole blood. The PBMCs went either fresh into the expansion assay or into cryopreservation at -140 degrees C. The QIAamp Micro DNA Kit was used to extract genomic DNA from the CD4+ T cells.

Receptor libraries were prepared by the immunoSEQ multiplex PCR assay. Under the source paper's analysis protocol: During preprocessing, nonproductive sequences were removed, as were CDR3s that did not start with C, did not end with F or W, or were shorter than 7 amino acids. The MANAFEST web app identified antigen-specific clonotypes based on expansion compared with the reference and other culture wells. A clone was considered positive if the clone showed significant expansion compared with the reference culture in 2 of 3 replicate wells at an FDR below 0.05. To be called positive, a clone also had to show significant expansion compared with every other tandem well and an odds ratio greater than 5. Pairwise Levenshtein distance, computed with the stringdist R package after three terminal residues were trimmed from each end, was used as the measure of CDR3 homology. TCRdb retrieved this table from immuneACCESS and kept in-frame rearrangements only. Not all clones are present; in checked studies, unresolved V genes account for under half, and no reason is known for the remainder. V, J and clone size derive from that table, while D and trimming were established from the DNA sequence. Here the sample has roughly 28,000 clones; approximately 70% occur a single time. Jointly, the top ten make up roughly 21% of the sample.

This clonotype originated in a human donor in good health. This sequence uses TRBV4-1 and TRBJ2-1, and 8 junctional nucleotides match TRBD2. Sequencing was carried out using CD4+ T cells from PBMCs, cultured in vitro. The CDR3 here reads CASSQDPSGLAPFF. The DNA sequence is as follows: TGCGCCAGCAGCCAAGACCCCTCTGGACTAGCTCCGTTCTTC.